These 22 T cell receptor beta chains originate from one sample sequenced in a study of blood T cell repertoires in COVID-19. Measured with immunoSEQ multiplex PCR; TCRdb has only the in-frame clones, and not every one. The top ten hold approximately 13% of the sample, which has 150,000 or so clones, around 81% seen once. Sequenced sample: peripheral blood. The receptors originated from a man aged 60-69 years with active or convalescent COVID-19.

The chain is built from TRBV6-5 and TRBJ2-7, with 11 bases identical to TRBD2. Germline lookup yields CDR1 MNHEY and CDR2 SVGAGI. The CDR3 loop spans 15 amino acids. The V gene end was trimmed by 6 bases and the J gene end by 1 base; junction bases not matched to a gene: 5. CDR3: CASRPGTSGSYEQYF. DNA for the CDR3: TGTGCCAGCAGGCCTGGGACTAGCGGTTCCTACGAGCAGTACTTC.

This chain links TRBV30 with TRBJ1-1; 7 nucleotides line up with TRBD1. The CDR3 has 15 amino acids. V lost 2 bases and J lost 2; bases outside the gene matches: 8. Germline CDR1 and CDR2: GTSNPN and SVGIG (reference sequence). CDR3 in DNA: TGTGCCTGGAGTCCTTCAGGGGGGATAAACACTGAAGCTTTCTTT. Its translation is CAWSPSGGINTEAFF.

The V gene is TRBV19, the J gene TRBJ2-5; 12 nucleotides align to TRBD2. With 7 bases clipped from V and 5 bases from J, the junction kept 8 bases outside the gene matches. CDR3 length: 15 amino acids. Germline CDR1 LNHDA, CDR2 SQIVND (reference sequence). In nucleotides, the CDR3 is TGTGCCAGTAAACCACTAGCGGGAGGTCGGGAGACCCAGTACTTC. Protein sequence: CASKPLAGGRETQYF.

This rearrangement joins TRBV28 to TRBJ1-2; the D is unclear. Germline assignment: CDR1 MDHEN and CDR2 SYDVKM. V gave up 1 base and J gave up 4 bases, with 10 bases separating them. This CDR3 has 14 amino acids. CDR3 residues: CASSLSTGSYGYTF. CDR3 in DNA: TGTGCCAGCAGTTTATCCACGGGTAGCTATGGCTACACCTTC.

The J gene is TRBJ1-1, the V gene TRBV19; 7 bases map to TRBD1. V gave up 7 bases and J gave up 11 bases; unmatched junction bases: 13. Germline assignment: CDR1 LNHDA and CDR2 SQIVND (reference sequence). CDR3 length: 13 amino acids. The CDR3 sequence is CASTTGVGREAFF. The CDR3 DNA is TGTGCCAGTACAACAGGGGTCGGTAGGGAGGCTTTCTTT. The whole variable domain, remainder taken from reference TRBV19 and TRBJ1-1, is DGGITQSPKYLFRKEGQNVTLSCEQNLNHDAMYWYRQDPGQGLRLIYYSQIVNDFQKGDIAEGYSVSREKKESFPLTVTSAQKNPTAFYLCASTTGVGREAFFGQGTRLTVV.

The chain couples TRBV11-3 to TRBJ2-2; D is perhaps TRBD1 (5 bases). Trimming removed 4 bases at V and 1 base at J, with 13 bases between. Per germline, CDR1 SGHNT and CDR2 YENEEA. This CDR3 has 16 amino acids. The CDR3 spells CASSSRTTLNTGELFF. Here the CDR3 DNA reads TGTGCCAGCAGCTCCCGGACAACCCTGAACACCGGGGAGCTGTTTTTT.

The chain uses TRBV2 and TRBJ1-5; 9 bases are shared with TRBD1. The V and J ends lost 7 bases and 5 bases, in that order; junction bases with no gene match: 6. Germline V gene sequence: CDR1 SNHLY, CDR2 FYNNEI. The CDR3 contains 14 residues. This chain's CDR3 is CASTRDREYQPQHF. The CDR3 DNA sequence: TGTGCCAGCACCCGGGACAGGGAATATCAGCCCCAGCATTTT.

This chain links TRBV4-3 with TRBJ2-3; 10 bases map to TRBD2. Trimming cost V 2 bases and J 6 bases; bases outside gene matches: 8. Per the germline V gene, CDR1 is LGHNA and CDR2 is YSLEER. This CDR3 comprises 16 residues. CDR3 DNA: TGCGCCAGCAGCCAATTGCTTAGCGGGAGGCGGGATACGCAGTATTTT. Translating gives CASSQLLSGRRDTQYF.

The rearrangement joins TRBV10-3 to TRBJ1-5; 8 positions agree with TRBD1. Trimming at V came to 5 bases and at J to 2 bases, leaving 5 bases not matched to a gene. The CDR3 totals 15 residues. Germline values: CDR1 ENHRY, CDR2 SYGVKD. This chain's CDR3 is CAISTDRGGNQPQHF. The DNA for the CDR3 is TGTGCCATCAGTACAGACAGGGGCGGCAATCAGCCCCAGCATTTT.

The gene calls are TRBV5-1 and TRBJ2-7, with TRBD1 identical over 8 bases. The CDR3 spans 13 residues. Trimming at V came to 4 bases and at J to 4 bases, leaving 4 bases not matched to a gene. CDR1 and CDR2 (germline): SGHRS, YFSETQ. DNA of the CDR3: TGCGCCAGCAGCGACAGGGGTCTATACGAGCAGTACTTC. Translation: CASSDRGLYEQYF.

This chain uses TRBV30 with TRBJ2-1; 7 bases match TRBD1. The ends lost 8 bases at V and 12 bases at J; junction bases unmatched: 7. CDR1 is GTSNPN and CDR2 is SVGIG in the germline V gene (reference sequence). The CDR3 runs 10 residues. This CDR3 reads CAGDRAGQFF. Written as DNA, the CDR3 is TGTGCCGGTGACAGGGCGGGGCAGTTCTTC.

The chain employs TRBV7-2 and TRBJ2-1; a weak D match, TRBD2 (6 bases). Looked up from germline, CDR1 is SGHTA and CDR2 is FQGNSA. V lost 5 bases and J lost 0, with 11 bases in between. The CDR3 spans 15 residues. The CDR3 DNA sequence: TGTGCCAGCAGCCCAACGACTAGCTCCTACAATGAGCAGTTCTTC. Translated: CASSPTTSSYNEQFF.

The J gene is TRBJ1-6, the V gene TRBV19, with 7 nucleotides matching TRBD1. Trimming at V came to 5 bases and at J to 7 bases, leaving 5 bases not matched to a gene. Germline loops: CDR1 LNHDA, CDR2 SQIVND (reference sequence). This CDR3 region has 14 residues. The CDR3, as DNA: TGTGCCAGTAGTCAGCAGGGGGAGAATTCACCCCTCCACTTT. Translation: CASSQQGENSPLHF. The full variable domain, with the rest looked up from reference TRBV19 and TRBJ1-6, is DGGITQSPKYLFRKEGQNVTLSCEQNLNHDAMYWYRQDPGQGLRLIYYSQIVNDFQKGDIAEGYSVSREKKESFPLTVTSAQKNPTAFYLCASSQQGENSPLHFGNGTRLTVT.

This clone appeared a few times. The chain is built from TRBV7-9 and TRBJ2-2; D gene ambiguous. Germline loops: CDR1 SEHNR, CDR2 FQNEAQ (reference sequence). The CDR3 contains 14 residues. V was shortened by 3 bases and J by 5 bases, with 10 bases between the two germline ends. This CDR3 reads CASSLVSGTGELFF. In DNA, the CDR3 is TGTGCCAGCAGCTTGGTTTCGGGTACCGGGGAGCTGTTTTTT.

The chain has TRBV12-3 or TRBV12-4 and TRBJ2-5, with 7 bases lining up with TRBD1. There are 13 residues in the CDR3. V was clipped by 5 bases and J by 4 bases; unmatched bases: 4. The CDR3 region has the DNA TGTGCCAGCAGTGTGACAGGGCCAGAGACCCAGTACTTC. Residues: CASSVTGPETQYF.

The CDR3 region has the DNA TGTGCCATCAGGGCGGGCCACTACAACAATGAGCAGTTCTTC. As protein: CAIRAGHYNNEQFF. The rearrangement links TRBV24-1 to TRBJ2-1; D might be TRBD1 or TRBD2, each matching 5 bases. The CDR3 sequence is 14 residues long. Germline CDR1 KGHDR, CDR2 SFDVKD. V shed 11 bases and J shed 5 bases, with 18 bases lying between them.

The V gene is TRBV7-8, the J gene TRBJ2-1; TRBD2 aligns across 8 bases. The CDR3 totals 15 residues. Germline V gene data show CDR1 as SGHVS and CDR2 as FQNEAQ. Losses at the gene ends were 5 bases for V and 5 bases for J; bases not matched to a gene: 8. The CDR3 DNA follows: TGTGCCAGCAGCCTAGGGACTAGGTTAAACAATGAGCAGTTCTTC. This sequence encodes CASSLGTRLNNEQFF. The full variable domain, rest sourced from reference TRBV7-8 and TRBJ2-1, is GAGVSQSPRYKVAKRGQDVALRCDPISGHVSLFWYQQALGQGPEFLTYFQNEAQLDKSGLPSDRFFAERPEGSVSTLKIQRTQQEDSAVYLCASSLGTRLNNEQFFGPGTRLTVL.

The rearrangement uses TRBV3-1 (or the pseudogene TRBV3-2) and TRBJ1-2; maybe TRBD1 (5 bases). The V end lost 4 bases, the J end lost 0 bases, and 18 bases lay between the germline ends. Germline CDR1 and CDR2: LGHDT and YNNKEL (reference sequence). The CDR3 length is 17 residues. CDR3 coding DNA: TGTGCCAGCAGCCCTTGGGGCAGGGAAGGATCTAACTATGGCTACACCTTC. It encodes CASSPWGREGSNYGYTF.

This clone was counted a few times. The gene calls are TRBV9 and TRBJ1-3; 9 bases are shared with TRBD1. V trimming: 3 bases; J trimming: 0 bases; junction bases outside the gene matches: 4. In germline, CDR1 is SGDLS, CDR2 YYNGEE. The CDR3 runs to 16 residues. CDR3 sequence: CASSGTGGRSGNTIYF. The CDR3 DNA reads as TGTGCCAGCAGCGGTACAGGGGGCCGCTCTGGAAACACCATATATTTT.

The chain has TRBV2 and TRBJ1-6; D is perhaps TRBD1 (5 bases). Germline CDR1 SNHLY, CDR2 FYNNEI. Trimming took off 6 bases at V and 8 bases at J, with 11 bases between the two ends. The CDR3 consists of 13 residues. The CDR3 reads CASRKDRDSPLHF. CDR3 DNA sequence: TGTGCCAGCAGAAAAGACAGAGATTCACCCCTCCACTTT.

The chain uses TRBV4-2 and TRBJ2-7, with D unresolved. The germline V gene encodes CDR1 LGHNA and CDR2 YNFKEQ. Trimming pared 1 base from V and 5 bases from J, leaving 15 bases between. The CDR3 covers 15 residues. CDR3 amino acids: CASSQVTSPLDEQYF. The CDR3 coding sequence is TGTGCCAGCAGCCAAGTGACTTCCCCACTCGACGAGCAGTACTTC.

This clone was counted a few times. The chain couples TRBV24-1 to TRBJ2-1, with 11 bases matching TRBD2. Germline-derived CDR1 and CDR2 are KGHDR and SFDVKD. This CDR3 region has 14 residues. V gave up 9 bases and J gave up 7 bases; unmatched junction bases: 7. CDR3 DNA sequence: TGTGCCACCGGGACTAGCGGCACTCGGAATGAGCAGTTCTTC. As protein: CATGTSGTRNEQFF.